Listed below are T cell receptor beta chains from one sample, sequenced in a study of glioma-infiltrating T cells. TCRdb passed the multiplex PCR reads through MiXCR, listing each CDR3 protein once. The sample has under 200,000 distinct CDR3 sequences, more than 35% seen once. The sample was glioma tissue, nonneoplastic brain tissue, or PBMCs (not recorded which). The receptors were sampled from a human donor with low-grade glioma or glioblastoma, undergoing nonglioma brain surgery, or in good health (not recorded which). CDR3s include the opening cysteine and the closing phenylalanine or tryptophan. The D gene is left open where the match is weak. Clone size is not always given. Where it is, it says once, few, many or a class for expanded clones.

TGTGCCAGCAGTTTTAGCGGGGCGAACACAGATACGCAGTATTTT | CASSFSGANTDTQYF | TRBD2 | 15 | many | TRBJ2-3 | TRBV28
TGTGCCTGGAGTCCCTTAGCGGGAGGGACTGAGCAGTACTTC | CAWSPLAGGTEQYF | TRBD2 | 14 | - | TRBJ2-7 | TRBV30
TGTGCCAGCAGTTTCTTAAGTGGGACAGATACGCAGTATTTT | CASSFLSGTDTQYF | - | 14 | many | TRBJ2-3 | TRBV28
TGTGCCAGCAGTTACTCGTCGGACAATCCCTATGGCTACACCTTC | CASSYSSDNPYGYTF | - | 15 | many | TRBJ1-2 | TRBV6-6
TGTGCCAGCAGCTCGGTCGGAGCGGGAGGAAACATTCAGTACTTC | CASSSVGAGGNIQYF | TRBD2 | 15 | few | TRBJ2-4 | TRBV7-9
TGTGCCAGCAGCGTAGCCCCCGACGGTGGTGAGCAGTTCTTC | CASSVAPDGGEQFF | - | 14 | - | TRBJ2-1 | TRBV9
TGTGCCAGCAGCGTCGGACTAGCGGGAGGGGATAATGAGCAGTTCTTC | CASSVGLAGGDNEQFF | TRBD2 | 16 | few | TRBJ2-1 | TRBV9
TGTGCCAGCAGTTACCTTCACAATGAGCAGTTCTTC | CASSYLHNEQFF | - | 12 | many | TRBJ2-1 | TRBV7-9
TGTGCCAGTAGCACGGGAGGCGAGCAGTACTTC | CASSTGGEQYF | TRBD2 | 11 | - | TRBJ2-7 | TRBV19
TGTGCCAGCAGTCGCCTAAACGAGCAGTACTTC | CASSRLNEQYF | - | 11 | - | TRBJ2-7 | TRBV2
TGCAGTGCAGACGTTAGCTGGAGCGAATACAATGACCAGTTCTTC | CSADVSWSEYNDQFF | - | 15 | - | TRBJ2-1 | TRBV20-1
TGTGCCAGCTCACAGGAACCGGGACAGGGACTATTAGGAGAGACCCAGTACTTC | CASSQEPGQGLLGETQYF | TRBD1 | 18 | - | TRBJ2-5 | TRBV18
TGTGCCAGCATCCGGTCGGCGAATGAAAAACTGTTTTTT | CASIRSANEKLFF | - | 13 | few | TRBJ1-4 | TRBV2